This record concerns one T cell receptor beta chain sequence. Its antigen is not known. Assay used: immunoSEQ multiplex PCR; TCRdb lists only in-frame clones, some missing. Of 50,000 to 55,000 clones in the sample, approximately 90% were seen once. The data derive from a study of Tregs in tolerant kidney transplant recipients. Overall study findings and caveats: Donor-specific Treg expansion exceeded global Treg expansion in tolerant patients, suggesting antigen drive. For some patients, primers changed over time, blocking nucleotide-level comparison. Biological reproducibility was not directly addressed in this study.

Mixed chimerism was transient after nonmyeloablative marrow transplants from related graft donors. Thawed PBMCs were FACS-sorted into unstimulated CD4+CD25+CD127- regulatory T cells, CD4+CD25- non-regulatory cells, CD4 and CD8 cells. The starting material was CD8+ T cells from blood (PBMCs), obtained 24 months after the transplant. The source of this sequence is a human patient who received a combined kidney and bone marrow transplant. Some T cells may be the graft donor's.

CDR3 in amino acids: CASSSGTSGGSNREQYF. The CDR3 coding sequence is TGTGCCAGCAGCAGCGGGACTAGCGGGGGCTCTAATCGCGAGCAGTACTTC. The chain has TRBV13 and TRBJ2-7; 14 bases fit TRBD2. The CDR3 contains 17 residues. The germline gives CDR1 PRHDT, CDR2 FYEKMQ (reference sequence). V lost 5 bases to trimming and J lost 6 bases; unmatched junction nucleotides: 12.